This record looks at one T cell receptor (beta chain) sequence and its context. This sample is part of a study of blood T cell repertoires in COVID-19. Study-wide context: PBMCs, B-cell-depleted T cells, or T cells were the source of the cDNA or gDNA that made up the material.

Participants, about 18 to 90 years old, spanned under 25 US areas. Participants were placed into cohorts based on the clinical history they reported. The CDR3 is 14 residues long. Germline V lookup: CDR1 LNHDA, CDR2 SQIVND (reference sequence). V was clipped by 10 bases and J by 6 bases; unmatched bases: 13. Some clones are missing from TCRdb's copy, which holds only in-frame ones; the method was immunoSEQ multiplex PCR. Of about 200,000 clones detected, around 82% appear once; the ten largest clones hold 12%. This sequence originates from a man aged 40-49 years who had recovered from COVID-19. Sequenced sample: PBMCs or T cells enriched from blood (not recorded which). The chain couples TRBV19 to TRBJ2-5, with TRBD2 identical over 8 bases. The CDR3, as DNA: TGTGCCACGGGGGGGCGGGGCTTAGGGCAGACCCAGTACTTC. This codes for CATGGRGLGQTQYF.